Below, one T cell receptor (beta chain) is given with its context. Its cognate antigen is unknown. V was trimmed by 6 bases and J by 6 bases, leaving 14 bases between them. The CDR3 loop spans 14 amino acids. Germline CDR1 MNHEY, CDR2 SVGAGI. The data belong to a study of CD4+ T cells in melanoma. Regarding the study as a whole: In melanoma, neoantigen-specific CD4+ T cells reportedly differed in differentiation state. A reported correlation linked neoantigen-specific CD4+ T cells to CD8+, macrophage and B cell function.

Assay used: immunoSEQ multiplex PCR; TCRdb lists only in-frame clones, some missing. The sample carries roughly 12,000 clones, about 70% recorded once. The chain recombines TRBV6-5 with TRBJ2-2; a weak D match, TRBD1 (6 bases). The sequence was obtained from a human donor with melanoma. Sequencing used cells from a culture (not recorded whether cultured in vitro). As DNA, the CDR3 is TGTGCCAGCAGGGAAGGGGGTCGGGCCGGGGAGCTGTTTTTT. Translating gives CASREGGRAGELFF.